The 4 T cell receptor beta chains listed next were all sequenced from one sample in a study of prognosis after radiotherapy for stage I lung cancer. The study amplified the TCR beta CDR3 region from genomic DNA. This amplification was carried out by two rounds of multiplex PCR. First-round PCR amplification was performed with primers specific to each TRBV and TRBJ gene. MiXCR, run by TCRdb on the multiplex PCR reads, gives a single entry per CDR3 protein. The sample has 20,000 to 25,000 distinct CDR3 sequences; around 34% are singletons. This specimen was PBMCs, taken before or after stereotactic body radiation therapy (not recorded which). Receptors were obtained from a donor over 45 with non-small cell lung cancer.

This clonotype was detected many times. This chain connects TRBV11-3 to TRBJ2-3, with D possibly TRBD2 on 6 matching bases. In germline, CDR1 is SGHNT, CDR2 YENEEA. V was pared by 1 base and J by 0 bases, with 8 bases between. The CDR3 is 15 amino acids. The CDR3: CASSLGSGSTDTQYF. In nucleotides, the CDR3 is TGTGCCAGCAGCTTAGGGAGCGGGAGCACAGATACGCAGTATTTT.

In regard to this clonotype: This clone may be a read error of a much larger clone one base away. The chain joins TRBV6-2 or TRBV6-3 to TRBJ2-7; perhaps TRBD2 as D (6 bases). The CDR3 has 13 amino acids. From germline, CDR1 is MNHEY and CDR2 SVGEGT. The CDR3 loop reads CTSSYTADYERYF. In DNA, the CDR3 is TGTACCAGCAGTTACACGGCGGACTACGAGCGGTACTTC.

The rearrangement joins TRBV7-2 to TRBJ2-7; D may correspond to TRBD1 or TRBD2 (5 bases each). Germline V gene sequence: CDR1 SGHTA, CDR2 FQGNSA. The CDR3 totals 16 residues. V lost 5 bases to trimming and J lost 2 bases, with 19 bases between them. For the CDR3, the DNA is TGTGCCAGCAGCCCAACCGGGACCCTGCTCCCCTACGAGCAGTACTTC. Protein: CASSPTGTLLPYEQYF. The full variable domain, rest sourced from reference TRBV7-2 and TRBJ2-7, is GAGVSQSPSNKVTEKGKDVELRCDPISGHTALYWYRQSLGQGLEFLIYFQGNSAPDKSGLPSDRFSAERTGGSVSTLTIQRTQQEDSAVYLCASSPTGTLLPYEQYFGPGTRLTVT.

This clonotype was recorded many times. V and J are TRBV28 and TRBJ2-7; D possibly corresponds to TRBD2 (6 bases). The CDR3 totals 14 residues. The germline CDR1 and CDR2 sequences are MDHEN and SYDVKM. V dropped 6 bases and J dropped 0 bases, with 12 bases sitting between them. The CDR3 reads CASRIGGTSYEQYF. The CDR3 region has the DNA TGTGCCAGCAGAATTGGCGGGACCTCCTACGAGCAGTACTTC.